This T cell receptor beta chain appears in the sequencing data of a study of blood T cells in healthy people across ages. The V gene end was trimmed by 1 base and the J gene end by 10 bases; junction bases not matched to a gene: 18. There are 17 residues in the CDR3. Germline CDR1 GTSNPN, CDR2 SVGIG (reference sequence). Together with a sample-barcoded 5' primer, a J-beta primer mix was included in a second PCR lasting about 7 to 11 cycles. TCRdb called the 5' RACE reads again in MiXCR, with one record for every CDR3 protein. The sample has about 800,000 distinct CDR3 sequences; 35% to 50% are singletons. Study-level findings and limits: Shifts in expanded clonotypes may have been confounded by donor CMV status, which was unknown.

A remark on this clonotype: Antigen specificity is unknown.

The TCR comes from a man of 80 years or more in good health. The V gene is TRBV30, the J gene TRBJ2-1, with 8 positions matching TRBD2. Sample: blood. The CDR3 sequence: CAWSEYPGLGLLREQFF. CDR3 DNA: TGTGCCTGGAGTGAATATCCGGGACTAGGCCTTCTCCGGGAGCAGTTCTTC.